Reported below is one TCR beta chain. Its antigen remains undetermined. Base qualities are not at hand, and no much larger clone is one base apart. CDR1 and CDR2, looked up from the germline V gene, are KGHSH and LQKENI. The CDR3 has 14 amino acids, counting the end cysteine and phenylalanine. This entry keeps only the CDR3 DNA: 42 bases, framed from base 1. Deletion took 8 bases off V and 3 bases off J, with a span of 16 bases between the germline ends. This specimen comes from a study of blood T cells in healthy people across ages (dated by TCRdb to between 2014 and 2017). Notes on the research overall: In model experiments, template switching captured about one uniquely barcoded TCR beta cDNA molecule for every two T cells. The donors were split into four age groups: young (average about 16 years), middle-aged (roughly 40), aged (roughly 65) and long-lived (approximately 80). Using the same blood draw, the study looked at two additional independent replicas of 1 million unique cDNA reads for two donors, one aged 18 to 29 and the other aged 80 or older. To avoid experimental bias, donors of different ages were distributed randomly across sequencing lanes. Using deep sequencing normalized with unique cDNA molecular identifiers, the study measured how TCR beta repertoire diversity changes with age. General study outcomes and caveats: Because donor CMV infection status was unknown, age-related changes in expanded clonotypes were potentially confounded. There was a strong correlation between observed TCR beta diversity and the percentage of naive T cells measured by flow cytometry. Since profiling was done on bulk unsorted PBMCs, naive and antigen-experienced compartments could not be conclusively compared. The long-lived group showed more naive CD4+ T cells, fewer expanded clones and increased TCR diversity than the aged group, suggesting age selection. Observed TCR beta diversity per million T cells fell roughly linearly with age, and a significant reduction was already apparent by age about 36. Estimates of total diversity based on one million sequenced T cells were considered lower bounds and underestimates.

The protocol used for the library was 5' RACE. This sample was sequenced with an Illumina HiSeq 2500. The second PCR ran for roughly 7 to 11 cycles and used a J-beta primer mix along with a sample-barcoded 5' primer. Each TCR beta cDNA molecule received a unique molecular identifier from a template-switch 5' adaptor carrying 12 random nucleotides. Each sample yielded at least 2.5 million CDR3-containing paired-end reads. All of the RNA was converted into first-strand cDNA using the Mint cDNA synthesis kit, with a TRBC-specific oligonucleotide serving as the primer. Following uracil-DNA glycosylase treatment, a first 18-cycle PCR with universal primers M1SS and BC2_uni_R was performed on all cDNA. The authors' pipeline ran thus. Normalization of each sample was performed by random selection of 1 million high-quality reads, each carrying a distinct molecular identifier. Reads sharing molecular identifiers were discarded rather than binned into consensus sequences. MiTCR, run with a Q25 quality threshold and the strictest error-elimination algorithm, handled CDR3 identification, clonotype clustering and error correction. A nonparametric unseen species model with Euler transformation was used to estimate lower-bound total TCR beta diversity. TCRdb applied fastp at Q25 and MiXCR to the public reads, then kept only in-frame beta chains. Rows with a matching CDR3 protein are joined into one entry that keeps the most common DNA and genes. The V and J calls and clone size come from TCRdb's table, not from the authors' own analysis. The table for this sample lists 1.5 million or so distinct CDR3 sequences; roughly 40% of them were counted only once. The top ten constitute 7.9% of the sample.

The 35 to 40 donors, aged roughly 6 to 95 years, were systemically healthy Caucasian individuals from Russia. Ten milliliters of peripheral blood were drawn from each donor into EDTA-treated Vacutainer tubes. Ficoll-Paque density-gradient centrifugation was used to isolate PBMCs, with at least 7 million obtained per sample. Trizol reagent was used to extract total RNA from PBMCs, with at least 5 micrograms per sample. For every donor, flow cytometry on a PBMC aliquot measured the percentage of naive CD45RAhigh/CD27high T cells. In this chain, TRBV18 is recombined with TRBJ1-2, and TRBD1 may be the D gene, going by 6 matching bases. This TCR came from a woman aged 18-29 years in good health. What was sequenced was blood. The CDR3 has the sequence CASTIGQSYYGYTF. The DNA is TGTGCCAGCACGATCGGACAGTCATACTATGGCTACACCTTC.